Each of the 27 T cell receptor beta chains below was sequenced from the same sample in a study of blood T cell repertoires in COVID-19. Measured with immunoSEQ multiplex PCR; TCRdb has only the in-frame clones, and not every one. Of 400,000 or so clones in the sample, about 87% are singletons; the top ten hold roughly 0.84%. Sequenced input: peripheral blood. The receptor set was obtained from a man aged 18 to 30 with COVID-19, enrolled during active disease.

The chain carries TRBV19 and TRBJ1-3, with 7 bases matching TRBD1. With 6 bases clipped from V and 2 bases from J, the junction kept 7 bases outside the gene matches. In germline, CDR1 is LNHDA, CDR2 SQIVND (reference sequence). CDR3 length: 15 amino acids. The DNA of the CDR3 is TGTGCCAGTAGACGTCAGGGGGATCCTGGAAACACCATATATTTT. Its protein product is CASRRQGDPGNTIYF.

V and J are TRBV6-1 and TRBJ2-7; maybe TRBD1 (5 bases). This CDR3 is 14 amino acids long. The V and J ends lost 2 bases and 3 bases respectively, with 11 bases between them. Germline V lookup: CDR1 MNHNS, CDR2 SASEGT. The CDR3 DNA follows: TGTGCCAGCAGTGAATTAGGGGATTTCTACGAGCAGTACTTC. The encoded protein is CASSELGDFYEQYF.

The CDR3 DNA reads TGTGCCAGCGCCAGGCGGGGGGCCGTCACTGAAGCTTTCTTT. Protein product: CASARRGAVTEAFF. The chain has TRBV5-6 and TRBJ1-1, with D tentatively TRBD1 (6 bases). Looked up from germline, CDR1 is SGHDT and CDR2 is YYEEEE. Trimming pared 7 bases from V and 4 bases from J, leaving 17 bases between. There are 14 residues in the CDR3.

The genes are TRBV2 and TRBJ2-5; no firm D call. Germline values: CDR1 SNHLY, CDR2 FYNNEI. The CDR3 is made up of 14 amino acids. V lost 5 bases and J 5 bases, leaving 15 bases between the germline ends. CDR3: CASSPSQIRETQYF. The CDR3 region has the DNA TGTGCCAGCAGTCCCTCCCAAATTCGGGAGACCCAGTACTTC.

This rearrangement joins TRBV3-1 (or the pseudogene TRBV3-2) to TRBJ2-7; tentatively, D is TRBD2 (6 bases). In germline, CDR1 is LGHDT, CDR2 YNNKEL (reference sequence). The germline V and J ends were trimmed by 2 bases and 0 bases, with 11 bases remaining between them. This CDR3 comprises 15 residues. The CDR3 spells CASSQPAGRSYEQYF. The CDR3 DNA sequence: TGTGCCAGCAGCCAACCCGCGGGGCGCTCCTACGAGCAGTACTTC.

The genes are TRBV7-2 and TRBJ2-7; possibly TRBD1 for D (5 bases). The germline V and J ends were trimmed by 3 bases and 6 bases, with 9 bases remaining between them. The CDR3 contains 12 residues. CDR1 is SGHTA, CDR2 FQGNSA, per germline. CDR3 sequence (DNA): TGTGCCAGCAGCTTTAGGCAGGGCGAGCAGTACTTC. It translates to CASSFRQGEQYF.

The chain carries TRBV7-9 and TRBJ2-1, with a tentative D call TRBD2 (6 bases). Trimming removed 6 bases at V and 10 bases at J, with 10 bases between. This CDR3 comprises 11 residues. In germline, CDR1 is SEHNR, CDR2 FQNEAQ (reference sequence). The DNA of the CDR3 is TGTGCCAGCAGGGCAGGACTAGAGCAGTTCTTC. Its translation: CASRAGLEQFF.

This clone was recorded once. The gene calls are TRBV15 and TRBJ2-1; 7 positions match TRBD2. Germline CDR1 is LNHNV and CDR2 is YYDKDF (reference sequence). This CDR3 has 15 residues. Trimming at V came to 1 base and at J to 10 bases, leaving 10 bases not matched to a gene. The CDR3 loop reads CATSRVMAGANEQFF. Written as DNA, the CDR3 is TGTGCCACCAGCAGAGTTATGGCGGGAGCGAACGAGCAGTTCTTC.

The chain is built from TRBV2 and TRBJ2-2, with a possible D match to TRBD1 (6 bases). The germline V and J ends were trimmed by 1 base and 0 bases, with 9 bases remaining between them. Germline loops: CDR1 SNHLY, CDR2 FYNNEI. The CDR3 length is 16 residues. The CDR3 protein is CASSEVGTTNTGELFF. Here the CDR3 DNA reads TGTGCCAGCAGTGAAGTAGGGACAACGAACACCGGGGAGCTGTTTTTT.

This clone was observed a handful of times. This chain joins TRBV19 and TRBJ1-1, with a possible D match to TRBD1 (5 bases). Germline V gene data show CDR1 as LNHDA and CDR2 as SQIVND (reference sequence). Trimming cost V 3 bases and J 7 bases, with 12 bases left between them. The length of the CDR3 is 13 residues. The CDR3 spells CASSIRVRDEAFF. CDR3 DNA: TGTGCCAGTAGTATCAGGGTAAGGGATGAAGCTTTCTTT.

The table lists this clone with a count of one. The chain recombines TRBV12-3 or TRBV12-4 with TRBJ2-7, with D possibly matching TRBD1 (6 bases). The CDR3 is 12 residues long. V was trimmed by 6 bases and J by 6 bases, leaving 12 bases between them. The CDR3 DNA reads TGTGCCAGCAGCTTAACAGGGATCGAGCAGTACTTC. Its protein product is CASSLTGIEQYF.

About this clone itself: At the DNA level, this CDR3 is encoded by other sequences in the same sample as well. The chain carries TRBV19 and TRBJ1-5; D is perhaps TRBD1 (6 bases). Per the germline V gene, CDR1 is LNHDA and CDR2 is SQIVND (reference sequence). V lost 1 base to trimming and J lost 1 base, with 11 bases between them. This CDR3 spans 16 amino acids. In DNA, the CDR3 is TGTGCCAGTAGTATAGGTAGTAGGGGGAGCAATCAGCCCCAGCATTTT. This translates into CASSIGSRGSNQPQHF.

CDR3 nucleotide sequence: TGTGCCAGCAGCCCCCGAGTAGCGCGGGAGACCCAGTACTTC. Amino acids: CASSPRVARETQYF. The chain links TRBV7-9 to TRBJ2-5; D might be TRBD2 (5 bases). Trimming stripped 5 bases from V and 5 bases from J, with 15 bases between. CDR1 SEHNR and CDR2 FQNEAQ come from the germline V gene (reference sequence). CDR3 length: 14 amino acids.

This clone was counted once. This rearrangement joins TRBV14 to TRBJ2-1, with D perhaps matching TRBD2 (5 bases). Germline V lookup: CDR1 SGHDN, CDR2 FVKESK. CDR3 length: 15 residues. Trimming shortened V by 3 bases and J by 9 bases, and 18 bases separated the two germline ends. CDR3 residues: CASSQRVGQSGEQFF. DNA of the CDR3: TGTGCCAGCAGCCAGAGGGTAGGGCAATCCGGTGAGCAGTTCTTC.

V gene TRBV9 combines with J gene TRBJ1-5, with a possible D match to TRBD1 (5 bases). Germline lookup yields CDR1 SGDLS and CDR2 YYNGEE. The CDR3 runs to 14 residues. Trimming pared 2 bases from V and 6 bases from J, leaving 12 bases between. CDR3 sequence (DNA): TGTGCCAGCAGCGTGGGGGGTTTTGGTCAGCCCCAGCATTTT. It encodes CASSVGGFGQPQHF.

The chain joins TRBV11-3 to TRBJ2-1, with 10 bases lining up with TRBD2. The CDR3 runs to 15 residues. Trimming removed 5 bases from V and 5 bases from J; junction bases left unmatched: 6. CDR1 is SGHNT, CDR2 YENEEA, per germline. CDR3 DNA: TGTGCCAGCAGCCGAGGTACTAGCGGGAACAATGAGCAGTTCTTC. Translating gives CASSRGTSGNNEQFF.

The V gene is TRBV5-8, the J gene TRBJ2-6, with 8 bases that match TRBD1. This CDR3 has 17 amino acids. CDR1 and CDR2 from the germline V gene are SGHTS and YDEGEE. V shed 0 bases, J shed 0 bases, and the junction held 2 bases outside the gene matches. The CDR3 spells CASSLDRGNSGANVLTF. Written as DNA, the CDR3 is TGTGCCAGCAGCTTGGACAGGGGGAACTCTGGGGCCAACGTCCTGACTTTC.

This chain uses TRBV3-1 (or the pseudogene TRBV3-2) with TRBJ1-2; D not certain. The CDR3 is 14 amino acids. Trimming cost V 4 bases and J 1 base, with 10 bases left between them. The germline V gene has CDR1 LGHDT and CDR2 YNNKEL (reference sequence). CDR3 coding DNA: TGTGCCAGCAGCCCTCCACACGATAACTATGGCTACACCTTC. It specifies CASSPPHDNYGYTF.

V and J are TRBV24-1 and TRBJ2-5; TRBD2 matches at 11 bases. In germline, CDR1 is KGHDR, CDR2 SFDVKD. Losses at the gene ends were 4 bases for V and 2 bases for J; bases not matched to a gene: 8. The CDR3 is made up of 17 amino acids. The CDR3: CATSDGTSGGWQETQYF. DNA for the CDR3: TGTGCCACCAGTGACGGGACTAGCGGAGGTTGGCAAGAGACCCAGTACTTC.

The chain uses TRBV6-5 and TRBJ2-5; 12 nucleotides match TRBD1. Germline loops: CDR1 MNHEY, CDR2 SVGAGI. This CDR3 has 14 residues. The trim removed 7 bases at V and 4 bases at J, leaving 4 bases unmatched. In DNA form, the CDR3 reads TGTGCCAGCACCCCGGGACAGGGGGCAGAGACCCAGTACTTC. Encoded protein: CASTPGQGAETQYF.

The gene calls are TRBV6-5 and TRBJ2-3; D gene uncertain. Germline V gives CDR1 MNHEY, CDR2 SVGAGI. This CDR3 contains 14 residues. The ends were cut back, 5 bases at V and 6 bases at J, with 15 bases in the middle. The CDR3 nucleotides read TGTGCCAGCAGTCACCGAGAGGATTGGGATACGCAGTATTTT. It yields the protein CASSHREDWDTQYF.

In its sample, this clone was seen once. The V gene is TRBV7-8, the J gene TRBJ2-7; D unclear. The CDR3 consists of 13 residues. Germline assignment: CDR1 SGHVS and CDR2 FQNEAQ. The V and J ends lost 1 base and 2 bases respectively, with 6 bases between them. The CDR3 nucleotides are TGTGCCAGCAGCTTAGGTCTTGCCTACGAGCAGTACTTC. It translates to CASSLGLAYEQYF. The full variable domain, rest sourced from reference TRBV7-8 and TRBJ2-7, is GAGVSQSPRYKVAKRGQDVALRCDPISGHVSLFWYQQALGQGPEFLTYFQNEAQLDKSGLPSDRFFAERPEGSVSTLKIQRTQQEDSAVYLCASSLGLAYEQYFGPGTRLTVT.

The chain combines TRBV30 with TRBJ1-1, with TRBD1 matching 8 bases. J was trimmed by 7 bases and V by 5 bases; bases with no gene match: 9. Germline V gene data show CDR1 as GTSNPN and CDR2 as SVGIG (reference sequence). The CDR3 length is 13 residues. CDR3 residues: CAWEGTGGVEAFF. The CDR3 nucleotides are TGTGCCTGGGAGGGGACAGGTGGAGTTGAAGCTTTCTTT.

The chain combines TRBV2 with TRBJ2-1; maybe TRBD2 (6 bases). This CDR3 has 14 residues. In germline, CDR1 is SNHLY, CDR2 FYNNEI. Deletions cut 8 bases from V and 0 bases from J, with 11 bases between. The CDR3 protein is CASWWRGSYNEQFF. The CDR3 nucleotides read TGTGCCAGCTGGTGGAGGGGCTCCTACAATGAGCAGTTCTTC.

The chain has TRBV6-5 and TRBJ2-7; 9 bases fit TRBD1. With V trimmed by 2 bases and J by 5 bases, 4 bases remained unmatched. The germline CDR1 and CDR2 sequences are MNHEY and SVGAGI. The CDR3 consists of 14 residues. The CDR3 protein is CASSYRDRDHEQYF. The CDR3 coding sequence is TGTGCCAGCAGTTACAGGGACAGGGATCACGAGCAGTACTTC.

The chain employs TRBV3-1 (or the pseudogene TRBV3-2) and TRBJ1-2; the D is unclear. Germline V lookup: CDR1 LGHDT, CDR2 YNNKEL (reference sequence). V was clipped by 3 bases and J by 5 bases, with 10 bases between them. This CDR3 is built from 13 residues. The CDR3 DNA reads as TGTGCCAGCAGCCAGTTCGGTTGGTATGGCTACACCTTC. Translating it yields CASSQFGWYGYTF.

The CDR3 protein is CASSLVPSTYNEQFF. Written as DNA, the CDR3 is TGTGCCAGCAGCTTAGTTCCGTCAACTTACAATGAGCAGTTCTTC. The V call is TRBV7-9, the J call TRBJ2-1; D remains unclear. This CDR3 region has 15 residues. The ends were cut back, 1 base at V and 4 bases at J, with 11 bases in the middle. Germline CDR1 and CDR2: SEHNR and FQNEAQ (reference sequence).